This TCR beta chain is drawn from a study of blood T cell repertoires in COVID-19. The wider study: Acute and convalescent COVID-19 samples came from the United States, Italy and Spain. The cDNA or gDNA used as material had been derived from T cells, B-cell-depleted T cells, or PBMCs.

CDR3 length equals 14 residues. Between the trimmed V and J ends, which lost 4 bases and 0 bases, there was a span of 9 bases. Germline V gene sequence: CDR1 MDHEN, CDR2 SYDVKM. Per the original methods: Reference gene primer amplification gave nucleated cell count estimates. Some clones are missing from TCRdb's copy, which holds only in-frame ones; the method was immunoSEQ multiplex PCR. V and J calls plus clone size are reproduced from that table; the DNA served to infer D and trimming. The table has about 42,000 clones, roughly 88% seen once; the top ten hold roughly 3.6%. The sample comprised peripheral blood. The sequence was obtained from a human donor in a cohort sampled during active COVID-19. The V call is TRBV28, the J call TRBJ1-1; TRBD1 is a possible D gene (6 bases). CDR3 region: CASSSRQVNTEAFF. For the CDR3, the DNA is TGTGCCAGCAGTTCACGACAGGTGAACACTGAAGCTTTCTTT.